The source of this TCR beta chain is a study of kidney transplant recipient with SARS-CoV-2 infection. Each CDR3 protein is one row after TCRdb ran MiXCR on the reads. The data contain 200,000 to 300,000 distinct CDR3 sequences, around 30% of them singletons. This clonotype was counted many times. The CDR3 totals 13 residues. Germline V lookup: CDR1 MNHNS, CDR2 SASEGT. Trimming took off 2 bases at V and 4 bases at J, with 8 bases between the two ends. This specimen was a blood sample, taken at baseline and between days 110 and 120 from a kidney transplant recipient. The origin of this receptor is a male patient between 25 and 40 years old who had COVID-19 and was a kidney transplant recipient. Some T cells may trace back to the graft donor. The chain has TRBV6-1 and TRBJ2-5; D call uncertain. The CDR3 sequence is CASSEPPRETQYF. The CDR3 DNA follows: TGTGCCAGCAGTGAACCCCCCCGAGAGACCCAGTACTTC.